This T cell receptor (beta chain) was sequenced during a study of T cells in Graves' hyperthyroidism and ophthalmopathy. The study's findings and limits: Most clonotypes that expanded in the thyroid above 0.001 also showed up in blood.

Amplified TCR beta CDR3 regions derived from RNA transcripts. With the HTBI primer set, the TCR CDR3 went through a first round of RT-PCR. TCRdb redid the calling of the multiplex PCR reads with MiXCR, one entry per CDR3 protein. The repertoire holds 640,000 or so distinct CDR3 sequences, with roughly 14% as singletons. Germline V CDR1 and CDR2: SGHRS, YFSETQ. The CDR3 runs to 15 residues. Trimming pared 2 bases from V and 0 bases from J, leaving 8 bases between. Active moderate-to-severe ophthalmopathy, Clinical Activity Score at least 3, NOSPECS at least 4, under 3 months' duration. PBMCs were sourced from approximately 10 ml fresh peripheral blood. As regards this clonotype: The antigen is not known.

The sample comprised blood. The sequence was obtained from a woman in her forties with Graves' ophthalmopathy. This chain uses TRBV5-1 with TRBJ2-2; unclear D gene. CDR3 in amino acids: CASSLTASNTGELFF. The CDR3 DNA reads TGCGCCAGCAGCTTAACAGCGTCGAACACCGGGGAGCTGTTTTTT.